This T cell receptor (beta chain) appears in the sequencing data of a study of shared clonotypes between healthy human individuals. As for the study in general: Each donor contributed plates that comprised three CD4 naive, three CD4 memory, two CD8 naive and one CD8 memory.

The study's findings and limits: Naive subsets usually exceeded memory subsets in estimated richness.

Free of recent acute infections or vaccinations, the donors were healthy HIV-negative adults. Concerning this clone itself: Its antigen is not known. Other nucleotide sequences in the sample specify the same CDR3.

TCRdb's table, derived via immunoSEQ multiplex PCR, lists solely in-frame clones and lacks some. Of about 600,000 clones in the sample, approximately 97% were seen once. The length of the CDR3 is 14 residues. With 4 bases clipped from V and 4 bases from J, the junction kept 2 bases outside the gene matches. In germline, CDR1 is MDHEN, CDR2 SYDVKM. This TCR came from a woman aged 25 to 39 in good health. V gene TRBV28 combines with J gene TRBJ2-7; 12 nucleotides align to TRBD2. Source material: naive CD4+ T cells sorted from blood. The subset here: CD45RA+ positively selected. CDR3 in DNA: TGTGCCAGCAGTTCGACTAGCGGGAGTTACGAGCAGTACTTC. Protein product: CASSSTSGSYEQYF.